Below, 14 T cell receptor beta chains from the same sample are listed, as sequenced in a study of shared clonotypes between healthy human individuals. Sequenced by immunoSEQ multiplex PCR; TCRdb stores in-frame clones only, minus some. Of roughly 2 million clones in the sample, under 97% were seen once. The sample taken for sequencing was naive CD4+ T cells sorted from blood. Subset defined: CD45RA+ positively selected. All receptors come from a man in his late teens or twenties in good health.

This clone was recorded once. This chain links TRBV30 with TRBJ2-7; 8 nucleotides agree with TRBD1. Germline-derived CDR1 and CDR2 are GTSNPN and SVGIG (reference sequence). The CDR3 is 16 residues long. Trimming removed 3 bases from V and 4 bases from J; junction bases left unmatched: 14. CDR3 nucleotides: TGTGCCTGGAGCTACTCAGGGGGCGCGAAGAGGTACGAGCAGTACTTC. Translation: CAWSYSGGAKRYEQYF.

The CDR3 DNA sequence: TGTGCCAGCAGTGCACACCGGACTAGAACAGATACGCAGTATTTT. Amino acids: CASSAHRTRTDTQYF. V is TRBV25-1 and J is TRBJ2-3, with 7 bases aligning to TRBD2. The CDR3 is made up of 15 amino acids. Germline lookup yields CDR1 MGHDK and CDR2 SYGVNS. Trimming cost V 4 bases and J 3 bases; bases outside gene matches: 7. The variable domain in full, completed from reference TRBV25-1 and TRBJ2-3, reads EADIYQTPRYLVIGTGKKITLECSQTMGHDKMYWYQQDPGMELHLIHYSYGVNSTEKGDLSSESTVSRIRTEHFPLTLESARPSHTSQYLCASSAHRTRTDTQYFGPGTRLTVL.

V usage is TRBV9 and J usage is TRBJ2-3; perhaps TRBD2 as D (7 bases). The CDR3 spans 17 residues. Germline lookup yields CDR1 SGDLS and CDR2 YYNGEE. The germline V and J ends were trimmed by 3 bases and 5 bases, with 22 bases remaining between them. CDR3 amino acids: CASSAPPGGLAVDTQYF. The CDR3 DNA follows: TGTGCCAGCAGCGCCCCCCCCGGGGGGCTAGCAGTAGATACGCAGTATTTT.

This clone was observed a handful of times. This CDR3 is also generated by other DNA sequences in the sample. The chain uses TRBV5-1 and TRBJ2-4, with no clear D. The CDR3 runs 14 residues. Germline assignment: CDR1 SGHRS and CDR2 YFSETQ. V dropped 4 bases and J dropped 0 bases, with 8 bases sitting between them. CDR3: CASSQELAKNIQYF. The DNA of the CDR3 is TGCGCCAGCAGCCAAGAACTAGCCAAAAACATTCAGTACTTC.

The chain combines TRBV6-5 with TRBJ1-2; 7 positions agree with TRBD1. Germline assignment: CDR1 MNHEY and CDR2 SVGAGI. This CDR3 has 15 residues. V dropped 0 bases and J dropped 4; count of bases not matched to a gene: 5. DNA for the CDR3: TGTGCCAGCAGTTACTCGGACAGGTCGAGCTATGGCTACACCTTC. It codes for CASSYSDRSSYGYTF.

The chain carries TRBV11-2 and TRBJ1-4, with D possibly matching TRBD1 (5 bases). V was pared by 11 bases and J by 8 bases, with 12 bases between. This CDR3 has 11 amino acids. Germline CDR1 is SGHAT and CDR2 is FQNNGV. Here the CDR3 reads CADRGDEKLFF. The CDR3 coding sequence is TGTGCCGACCGGGGCGACGAAAAACTGTTTTTT.

This clone occurred once. The rearrangement joins TRBV19 to TRBJ1-1, with a weak D call TRBD1 (5 bases). V was pared by 6 bases and J by 4 bases, with 15 bases between. The CDR3 contains 14 residues. Germline CDR1 reads LNHDA; CDR2 reads SQIVND (reference sequence). The CDR3 sequence: CASRGREGSTEAFF. DNA for the CDR3: TGTGCCAGTAGGGGGCGGGAAGGGAGCACTGAAGCTTTCTTT.

The chain uses TRBV9 and TRBJ2-7; 7 bases map to TRBD1. Germline CDR1 reads SGDLS; CDR2 reads YYNGEE. CDR3 length equals 14 residues. V lost 3 bases to trimming and J lost 3 bases; unmatched junction nucleotides: 6. In nucleotides, the CDR3 is TGTGCCAGCAGCGAACGGGACAGCTTCTACGAGCAGTACTTC. Translating gives CASSERDSFYEQYF.

This rearrangement joins TRBV19 to TRBJ2-1, with D unresolved. CDR3 length: 15 residues. The germline CDR1 and CDR2 sequences are LNHDA and SQIVND (reference sequence). The V end lost 1 base, the J end lost 6 bases, and 13 bases lay between the germline ends. CDR3 sequence (DNA): TGTGCCAGTAGTATAGGAGGTCAGCGAGGCAATGAGCAGTTCTTC. Translating it yields CASSIGGQRGNEQFF.

The chain employs TRBV4-1 and TRBJ2-1, with 7 positions matching TRBD2. V shed 1 base and J 5 bases; nucleotides not matched to a gene: 5. The CDR3 sequence is 15 residues long. Germline V lookup: CDR1 MGHRA, CDR2 YSYEKL. CDR3 sequence (DNA): TGCGCCAGCAGCCAAGGAGCGGGGTCGGACAATGAGCAGTTCTTC. Protein product: CASSQGAGSDNEQFF.

J is TRBJ1-5 and V is TRBV25-1; D gene unclear. The CDR3 has 15 amino acids. V lost 1 base, J lost 4 bases, and 11 bases lay in between. Germline lookup yields CDR1 MGHDK and CDR2 SYGVNS. The CDR3 sequence: CASSESGQANQPQHF. The CDR3 DNA sequence: TGTGCCAGCAGTGAATCTGGGCAGGCAAATCAGCCCCAGCATTTT.

This sequence joins TRBV2 and TRBJ2-1; 10 nucleotides line up with TRBD2. Germline CDR1 is SNHLY and CDR2 is FYNNEI. With V trimmed by 5 bases and J by 5 bases, 6 bases remained unmatched. This CDR3 has 15 residues. CDR3 nucleotide sequence: TGTGCCAGCAGTCTAGCGGGAGTTAAGGACAATGAGCAGTTCTTC. Translating gives CASSLAGVKDNEQFF.

The genes are TRBV11-2 and TRBJ1-1, with D perhaps matching TRBD1 (5 bases). The CDR3 runs 14 residues. Germline V lookup: CDR1 SGHAT, CDR2 FQNNGV. V lost 7 bases and J lost 8, with 20 bases in between. CDR3 bases: TGTGCCAGCACTCGGGGCCAGCCAGGAGTGGAAGCTTTCTTT. The encoded protein is CASTRGQPGVEAFF.

V and J are TRBV5-6 and TRBJ2-7; possibly TRBD2 for D (5 bases). The CDR3 consists of 14 residues. Deletions cut 2 bases from V and 5 bases from J, with 14 bases between. Germline V gene sequence: CDR1 SGHDT, CDR2 YYEEEE. CDR3 amino acids: CASSLSGRGDEQYF. The CDR3 DNA reads as TGTGCCAGCAGCTTAAGCGGACGTGGGGACGAGCAGTACTTC.